This T cell receptor beta chain was obtained from a study of PD-L1 blockade in urothelial cancer (dated by TCRdb to 2016 to 2017). In the study overall: Every patient began therapy at some point between 2013 and 2015 and was given atezolizumab 1,200 mg intravenously every 3 weeks. Twenty-five of 29 patients were males with bladder-origin urothelial cancer, and about 60% of the 29 reported a prior smoking history. An ECOG performance status of 0 or 1 was recorded for the patients, and 0 to 3 prior chemotherapy regimens had been received by the patients. Blood samples were analyzed 3 weeks after the start of treatment (second dose) and 6 weeks after the start of treatment. Blood samples gave a median of around 140,000 T cells and 77,000 or so unique TCRs, with a median clonality of approximately 0.08. An exploratory multi-omic analysis was conducted of the somatic, immune and clinical correlates of response to PD-L1 blockade with atezolizumab in urothelial cancer. Pretreatment tumor samples and matched peripheral blood, collected serially before and after atezolizumab treatment, underwent TCR sequencing. Progression-free survival longer than 6 months counted as durable clinical benefit, and TCR features were additionally tested against both progression-free and overall survival. In the same patients who had TCR sequencing, pretreatment tumors also underwent whole exome sequencing and RNA sequencing. About 10 patients reached durable clinical benefit, while 15 to 25 patients did not. Twenty-nine patients had pretreatment blood TCR-seq, some 25 had at least one posttreatment blood collection, and some 25 had tumor TCR-seq.

Concerning this clone itself: The antigen it recognizes is unknown. Base qualities are not recorded, but no much larger clone differs from it by a single base.

What the authors observed across the whole study: Among patients with durable benefit, tumor-associated TCR clones showed greater expansion in peripheral blood 3 weeks after treatment started (n ≈ 20, p = 0.022). Because of the small sample size (n = 29) and the many exploratory analyses performed, the results are intended to be regarded as hypothesis-generating. Improved progression-free and overall survival was associated with having pretreatment peripheral blood TCR clonality below the median.

Synthetic TCR analog templates were spiked into each PCR so that absolute template abundance could be estimated from read counts. The immunoSEQ assay used bias-controlled V and J gene primers to amplify TCRbeta CDR3 regions from genomic DNA. Sequencing of rearranged TCRbeta segments was done at approximately 20X coverage. Regarding the original processing steps: Sequencing errors were corrected by clustering and CDR3s were annotated against IMGT to assign V, D and J genes. Out-of-frame and stop-codon sequences were excluded, and only productive TCRbeta rearrangements were used in downstream analyses. Clonality was calculated as one minus the Shannon entropy normalized by the log of the number of unique productive sequences. Fisher's exact test with Benjamini-Hochberg correction, at a threshold of adjusted p below 0.01, was used to find clones that differed between time points or between blood and tumor. TCRdb took this table from immuneACCESS and kept in-frame rearrangements with V and J called. Such tables lack part of the clones; where checked against another copy, unresolved V genes explain under half of the gap, and the rest is unexplained. That table furnishes V, J and clone size, whereas the DNA furnished D and trimming. This sample gives 80,000 to 95,000 clones in total; over 65% of them show up just once. Roughly 8% of the sample comes from the top ten.

Relative to germline, V is 5 bases shorter and J is 5 bases shorter, with 12 bases between their ends. As encoded in the germline V gene (reference sequence), CDR1 is SSHAT while CDR2 is FNYEAQ. CDR3 length: 13 amino acids, cysteine to phenylalanine. CDR3 DNA only is kept here, 39 bases in frame from base 1. The sample's time point, from its label and the paper: peripheral blood 6 weeks after treatment start. A cohort of 30 or so patients with locally advanced or metastatic urothelial carcinoma, treated at Memorial Sloan Kettering on a trial protocol, was included. Peripheral blood mononuclear cells were collected pretreatment and during treatment, with between 1 and 8 total time points per patient. The Qiagen DNeasy Blood extraction kit was used to purify genomic DNA from total PBMCs and from tumor samples. PBMCs were collected pretreatment and during treatment, and were isolated and stored as previously described.

The receptor was isolated from a man aged 65 to 79 with urothelial cancer. Rearrangement joined TRBV7-7 to TRBJ2-5; a tentative D call is TRBD1 (6 bases match). The material sequenced was PBMCs, taken around atezolizumab (anti-PD-L1) treatment. The CDR3 has the sequence CASSKQGTETQYF. The nucleotide sequence is given as TGTGCCAGCAGCAAACAGGGTACCGAGACCCAGTACTTC.